The next 27 T cell receptor beta chains were all read from a single sample in a study of STAT5B mutations in CD4+ large granular lymphocyte leukemia. The repertoire was sequenced with immunoSEQ multiplex PCR; TCRdb's copy has only in-frame clones and lacks some. The repertoire holds around 26,000 clones, with 60% to 80% as singletons. Material: CD4+ T cells from blood buffy coats. Receptors were obtained from a human donor in good health.

The CDR3 DNA is TGTGCCAGCAGTTTAGCCAGCAGCCTTGAGCAGTTCTTC. Its protein product is CASSLASSLEQFF. The chain links TRBV27 to TRBJ2-1; no reliable D call. The CDR3 has 13 amino acids. Germline loops: CDR1 MNHEY, CDR2 SMNVEV (reference sequence). V lost 2 bases and J lost 9, with 11 bases in between.

This rearrangement joins TRBV15 to TRBJ1-4; D is unresolved. The V gene lost 8 bases and the J gene lost 8 bases, with 15 bases spanning the gap. Germline-derived CDR1 and CDR2 are LNHNV and YYDKDF (reference sequence). The length of the CDR3 is 13 residues. CDR3 in amino acids: CATSRGNGEKLFF. The CDR3 coding sequence is TGTGCCACCTCTCGAGGGAACGGGGAAAAACTGTTTTTT.

CDR3: CASGLGRNTYEQYV. CDR3 bases: TGTGCCAGCGGCTTAGGGCGGAATACCTACGAGCAGTACGTC. The rearrangement joins TRBV7-2 to TRBJ2-7; D gene ambiguous. Germline loops: CDR1 SGHTA, CDR2 FQGNSA. The length of the CDR3 is 14 residues.

This chain connects TRBV9 to TRBJ1-3; D remains ambiguous. Germline V gene sequence: CDR1 SGDLS, CDR2 YYNGEE. This CDR3 is built from 14 residues. The germline V and J ends were trimmed by 1 base and 4 bases, with 9 bases remaining between them. CDR3 nucleotides: TGTGCCAGCAGCGTATCGGGTAGGGGAAACACCATATATTTT. Protein product: CASSVSGRGNTIYF.

The V and J genes are TRBV7-8 and TRBJ2-6, with TRBD1 matching over 8 bases. Germline loops: CDR1 SGHVS, CDR2 FQNEAQ. CDR3 length equals 16 residues. V lost 3 bases and J lost 2; bases outside the gene matches: 3. CDR3 coding DNA: TGTGCCAGCAGCTTCAGGGGGCGGGCTGGGGCCAACGTCCTGACTTTC. Translating gives CASSFRGRAGANVLTF.

This rearrangement joins TRBV16 to TRBJ2-1, with no clear D. The CDR3 spans 11 residues. The V end was cut by 5 bases, the J end by 9 bases, with 8 bases between. Germline V lookup: CDR1 KGHSY, CDR2 FQNENV. CDR3: CASSGESEQFF. The CDR3 bases are TGTGCCAGCAGCGGGGAAAGTGAGCAGTTCTTC.

The J gene is TRBJ2-2, the V gene TRBV9; 7 nucleotides match TRBD1. The CDR3 loop spans 20 amino acids. Looked up from germline, CDR1 is SGDLS and CDR2 is YYNGEE. V shed 4 bases and J 2 bases; nucleotides not matched to a gene: 20. The CDR3: CASSPSGYRGRRTNTGELFF. For the CDR3, the DNA is TGTGCCAGCAGCCCATCCGGGTACAGGGGCCGCAGGACTAACACCGGGGAGCTGTTTTTT.

This chain links TRBV27 with TRBJ1-4; D remains unclear. This CDR3 comprises 14 residues. CDR1 is MNHEY and CDR2 is SMNVEV in the germline V gene (reference sequence). The V gene lost 5 bases and the J gene lost 10 bases, with 17 bases spanning the gap. This chain's CDR3 is CASSPPGANIKLFF. The CDR3 coding sequence is TGTGCCAGCAGTCCCCCGGGCGCCAATATAAAACTGTTTTTT. The complete variable domain, with remaining parts taken from reference TRBV27 and TRBJ1-4, reads EAQVTQNPRYLITVTGKKLTVTCSQNMNHEYMSWYRQDPGLGLRQIYYSMNVEVTDKGDVPEGYKVSRKEKRNFPLILESPSPNQTSLYFCASSPPGANIKLFFGSGTQLSVL.

The chain combines TRBV5-1 with TRBJ1-4; 11 bases are shared with TRBD1. Germline CDR1 and CDR2: SGHRS and YFSETQ. CDR3 length equals 15 residues. V lost 4 bases to trimming and J lost 7 bases; unmatched junction nucleotides: 6. In DNA, the CDR3 is TGCGCCAGCAGCGAGGGACAGGGGGGGTTTGAAAAACTGTTTTTT. This sequence encodes CASSEGQGGFEKLFF.

The chain combines TRBV19 with TRBJ1-1, with 7 bases lining up with TRBD1. Per germline, CDR1 LNHDA and CDR2 SQIVND (reference sequence). The length of the CDR3 is 15 residues. With V trimmed by 5 bases and J by 1 base, 7 bases remained unmatched. In nucleotides, the CDR3 is TGTGCCAGTAGTCCCAGGGGGGCATGGAACACTGAAGCTTTCTTT. It translates to CASSPRGAWNTEAFF.

The table lists this clone with a count of one. The gene calls are TRBV19 and TRBJ2-7; D is ambiguous. V gave up 0 bases and J gave up 2 bases, with 8 bases separating them. The CDR3 runs 14 residues. In germline, CDR1 is LNHDA, CDR2 SQIVND (reference sequence). The CDR3 sequence: CASSIEQDAYEQYF. DNA of the CDR3: TGTGCCAGTAGTATAGAGCAGGACGCCTACGAGCAGTACTTC.

The chain couples TRBV28 to TRBJ2-1; 8 bases align to TRBD2. The CDR3 spans 13 residues. The trim removed 11 bases at V and 0 bases at J, leaving 3 bases unmatched. CDR1 MDHEN and CDR2 SYDVKM come from the germline V gene. DNA for the CDR3: TGTGCCTTAGCGGGACCCTCCTACAATGAGCAGTTCTTC. Translated: CALAGPSYNEQFF.

This clone was counted a few times. The chain combines TRBV2 with TRBJ2-7; possible D gene TRBD2, 7 bases. The CDR3 runs to 13 residues. Germline-derived CDR1 and CDR2 are SNHLY and FYNNEI. V was shortened by 6 bases and J by 6 bases, with 15 bases between the two germline ends. Here the CDR3 reads CASRGGAVGEQYF. The CDR3 DNA follows: TGTGCCAGCAGAGGGGGGGCAGTAGGCGAGCAGTACTTC.

The chain recombines TRBV5-5 with TRBJ2-7, with TRBD2 identical over 13 bases. V was pared by 2 bases and J by 3 bases, with 2 bases of the junction left unmatched. Germline loops: CDR1 SGHKS, CDR2 YYEKEE (reference sequence). The CDR3 has 15 amino acids. In DNA, the CDR3 is TGTGCCAGCAGCTTCGGACTAGCGGGGGACTACGAGCAGTACGTC. This codes for CASSFGLAGDYEQYV.

This clone was observed a few times. The V and J genes are TRBV21-1 and TRBJ1-2. TRBV21-1 is a known pseudogene. The CDR3 runs 14 residues. The CDR3 DNA reads TGTGCCAGCAGCAAAGAGGGGGGACCTTATGGCTACACCTTC. Translated, it gives CASSKEGGPYGYTF.

The chain is built from TRBV29-1 and TRBJ2-5; TRBD2 might be the D (5 bases). Trimming removed 4 bases at V and 5 bases at J, with 5 bases between. Germline V gene lookup returns CDR1 SQVTM and CDR2 ANQGSEA. This CDR3 spans 10 amino acids. CDR3 amino acids: CSVAGETQYF. The CDR3 DNA is TGCAGCGTTGCGGGGGAGACCCAGTACTTC.

The V call is TRBV2, the J call TRBJ2-3, with 8 bases identical to TRBD1. CDR3 size: 14 residues. Germline V gene lookup returns CDR1 SNHLY and CDR2 FYNNEI. Losses at the gene ends were 5 bases for V and 4 bases for J; bases not matched to a gene: 5. The chain's CDR3 is CASSKDRVSDTQYF. Written as DNA, the CDR3 is TGTGCCAGCAGTAAGGACAGGGTTTCAGATACGCAGTATTTT. The entire variable domain, with the rest obtained from reference TRBV2 and TRBJ2-3, is as follows: EPEVTQTPSHQVTQMGQEVILRCVPISNHLYFYWYRQILGQKVEFLVSFYNNEISEKSEIFDDQFSVERPDGSNFTLKIRSTKLEDSAMYFCASSKDRVSDTQYFGPGTRLTVL.

This chain connects TRBV7-3 to TRBJ2-3; D tentatively fits TRBD1 or TRBD2 (5 bases each). V dropped 4 bases and J dropped 3 bases, with 17 bases sitting between them. This CDR3 region has 16 residues. Germline V gene sequence: CDR1 SGHTA, CDR2 FQGTGA. The CDR3 here is CASSSNPGQGTDTQYF. The CDR3 DNA is TGTGCCAGCAGCTCCAACCCGGGGCAGGGAACAGATACGCAGTATTTT.

V gene TRBV5-1 combines with J gene TRBJ2-5; D is undetermined. V was cut by 7 bases and J by 5 bases, with 15 bases left in between. There are 13 residues in the CDR3. Per germline, CDR1 SGHRS and CDR2 YFSETQ. The CDR3 loop reads CASSTEARETQYF. The CDR3 nucleotides read TGCGCCAGCTCGACCGAGGCGAGGGAGACCCAGTACTTC.

The V gene is TRBV9, the J gene TRBJ2-7; D not resolved. The CDR3 is made up of 15 amino acids. CDR1 is SGDLS and CDR2 is YYNGEE in the germline V gene. V was shortened by 0 bases and J by 0 bases, with 10 bases between the two germline ends. CDR3 DNA: TGTGCCAGCAGCGTAGATTACGGAAGCTCCTACGAGCAGTACTTC. As protein: CASSVDYGSSYEQYF. The full variable domain, rest sourced from reference TRBV9 and TRBJ2-7, is DSGVTQTPKHLITATGQRVTLRCSPRSGDLSVYWYQQSLDQGLQFLIQYYNGEERAKGNILERFSAQQFPDLHSELNLSSLELGDSALYFCASSVDYGSSYEQYFGPGTRLTVT.

This clone was seen a few times. The chain employs TRBV28 and TRBJ1-4, with 8 positions matching TRBD1. Unmatched junction bases numbered 3, after V lost 6 bases and J lost 3 bases. The CDR3 loop spans 14 amino acids. Germline CDR1 MDHEN, CDR2 SYDVKM. CDR3 sequence (DNA): TGTGCCAGCAGCCGACAGGGGCCTAATGAAAAACTGTTTTTT. This encodes CASSRQGPNEKLFF.

This chain connects TRBV30 to TRBJ1-6; unclear D gene. Germline CDR1 GTSNPN, CDR2 SVGIG (reference sequence). This CDR3 region has 13 residues. With 3 bases removed from V and 3 bases from J, the gap between germline ends came to 6 bases. CDR3 loop: CAWRGYYNSPLHF. DNA for the CDR3: TGTGCCTGGAGGGGGTACTATAATTCACCCCTCCACTTT.

V usage is TRBV11-1 and J usage is TRBJ2-1; possible D gene TRBD2, 6 bases. Germline V gene sequence: CDR1 SGHAT, CDR2 FQDESV (reference sequence). V lost 8 bases, J lost 9 bases, and 17 bases lay in between. The length of the CDR3 is 13 residues. CDR3 in amino acids: CASGSNSGFEQFF. The CDR3, as DNA: TGTGCCAGCGGGAGCAATAGCGGATTTGAGCAGTTCTTC.

The CDR3: CASSLVGIHYGYTF. Written as DNA, the CDR3 is TGTGCCAGCAGCTTAGTCGGGATACACTATGGCTACACCTTC. This chain links TRBV7-8 with TRBJ1-2; no clear D gene. This CDR3 is 14 amino acids long. The germline V and J ends were trimmed by 1 base and 3 bases, with 9 bases remaining between them. Germline CDR1 reads SGHVS; CDR2 reads FQNEAQ.

The J gene is TRBJ1-2, the V gene TRBV4-2; tentative D call: TRBD1 (6 bases). Germline lookup yields CDR1 LGHNA and CDR2 YNFKEQ. The V end lost 0 bases, the J end lost 1 base, and 12 bases lay between the germline ends. The CDR3 consists of 16 residues. The CDR3, as DNA: TGTGCCAGCAGCCAAGAAGGAGGACAGATTAACTATGGCTACACCTTC. Translation: CASSQEGGQINYGYTF.

CDR3 amino acids: CASREQGLVNEKLFF. The DNA of the CDR3 is TGTGCCAGCAGGGAACAGGGGCTCGTCAATGAAAAACTGTTTTTT. This chain connects TRBV6-6 to TRBJ1-4, with 7 bases fitting TRBD1. The CDR3 extends over 15 amino acids. The germline V gene encodes CDR1 MNHNY and CDR2 SVGAGI (reference sequence). The J segment lost 5 bases and the V segment lost 6 bases, leaving 9 bases of the junction unmatched.

J is TRBJ1-1 and V is TRBV9; the match to TRBD1 covers 7 bases. Germline CDR1 SGDLS, CDR2 YYNGEE. CDR3 length: 14 residues. V shed 0 bases, J shed 11 bases, and the junction held 10 bases outside the gene matches. CDR3 sequence (DNA): TGTGCCAGCAGCGTAGTCAACCAGGGGGGAGAGGCTTTCTTT. This sequence encodes CASSVVNQGGEAFF.